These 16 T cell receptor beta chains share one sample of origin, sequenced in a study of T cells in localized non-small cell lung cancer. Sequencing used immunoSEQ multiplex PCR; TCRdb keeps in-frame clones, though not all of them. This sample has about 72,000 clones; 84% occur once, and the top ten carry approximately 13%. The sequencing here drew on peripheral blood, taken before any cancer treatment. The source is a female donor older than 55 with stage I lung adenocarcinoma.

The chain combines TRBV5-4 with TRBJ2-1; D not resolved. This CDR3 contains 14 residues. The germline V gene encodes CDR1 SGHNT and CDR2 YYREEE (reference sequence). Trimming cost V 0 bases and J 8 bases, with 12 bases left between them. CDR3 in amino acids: CASSLVRVSDEQFF. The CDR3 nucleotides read TGTGCCAGCAGCTTGGTACGGGTTTCGGATGAGCAGTTCTTC.

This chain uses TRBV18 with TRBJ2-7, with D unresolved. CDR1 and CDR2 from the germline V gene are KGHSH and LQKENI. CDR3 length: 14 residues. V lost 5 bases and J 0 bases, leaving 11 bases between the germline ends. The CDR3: CASSAVGGSYEQYF. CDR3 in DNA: TGTGCCAGCTCAGCAGTCGGTGGCTCCTACGAGCAGTACTTC.

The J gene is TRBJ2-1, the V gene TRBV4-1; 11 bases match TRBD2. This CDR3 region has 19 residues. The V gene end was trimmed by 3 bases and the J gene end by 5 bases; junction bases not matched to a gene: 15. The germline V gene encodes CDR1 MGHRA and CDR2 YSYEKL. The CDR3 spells CASSQDPSRLAGYNNEQFF. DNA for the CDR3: TGCGCCAGCAGCCAGGACCCCTCCAGACTAGCGGGGTATAACAATGAGCAGTTCTTC.

This CDR3 reads CATGTAPNEKLFF. CDR3 DNA sequence: TGCGCCACCGGGACAGCTCCTAATGAAAAACTGTTTTTT. This chain uses TRBV5-1 with TRBJ1-4; 7 nucleotides match TRBD1. Germline CDR1 SGHRS, CDR2 YFSETQ. Trimming at V came to 9 bases and at J to 3 bases, leaving 5 bases not matched to a gene. This CDR3 has 13 amino acids.

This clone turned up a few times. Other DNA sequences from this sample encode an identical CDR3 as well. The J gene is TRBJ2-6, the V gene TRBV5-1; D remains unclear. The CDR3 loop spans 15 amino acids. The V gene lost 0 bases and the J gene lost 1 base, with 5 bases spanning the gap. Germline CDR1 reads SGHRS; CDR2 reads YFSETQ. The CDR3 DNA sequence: TGCGCCAGCAGCTTGGGGGCTTCTGGGGCCAACGTCCTGACTTTC. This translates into CASSLGASGANVLTF. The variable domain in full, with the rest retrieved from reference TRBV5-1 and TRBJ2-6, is KAGVTQTPRYLIKTRGQQVTLSCSPISGHRSVSWYQQTPGQGLQFLFEYFSETQRNKGNFPGRFSGRQFSNSRSEMNVSTLELGDSALYLCASSLGASGANVLTFGAGSRLTVL.

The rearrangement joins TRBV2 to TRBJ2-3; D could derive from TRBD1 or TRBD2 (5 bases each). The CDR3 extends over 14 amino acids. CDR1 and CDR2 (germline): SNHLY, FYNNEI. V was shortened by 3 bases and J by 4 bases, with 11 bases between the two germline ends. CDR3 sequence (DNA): TGTGCCAGCAGTGATCGGGGCTACCCAGATACGCAGTATTTT. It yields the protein CASSDRGYPDTQYF.

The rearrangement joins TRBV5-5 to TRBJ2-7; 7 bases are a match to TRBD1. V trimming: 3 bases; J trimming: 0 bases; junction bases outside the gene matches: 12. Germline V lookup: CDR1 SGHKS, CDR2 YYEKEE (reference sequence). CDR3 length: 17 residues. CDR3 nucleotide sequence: TGTGCCAGCAGCTCGGGTATGCAGGGGGTTAGCTCCTACGAGCAGTACTTC. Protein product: CASSSGMQGVSSYEQYF. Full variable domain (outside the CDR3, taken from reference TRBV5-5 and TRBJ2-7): DAGVTQSPTHLIKTRGQQVTLRCSPISGHKSVSWYQQVLGQGPQFIFQYYEKEERGRGNFPDRFSARQFPNYSSELNVNALLLGDSALYLCASSSGMQGVSSYEQYFGPGTRLTVT.

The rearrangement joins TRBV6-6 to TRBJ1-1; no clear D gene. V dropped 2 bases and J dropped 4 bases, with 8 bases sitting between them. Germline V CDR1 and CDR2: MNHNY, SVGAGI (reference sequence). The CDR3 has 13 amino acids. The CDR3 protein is CASSYRIVTEAFF. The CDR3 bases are TGTGCCAGCAGTTACCGAATAGTCACTGAAGCTTTCTTT.

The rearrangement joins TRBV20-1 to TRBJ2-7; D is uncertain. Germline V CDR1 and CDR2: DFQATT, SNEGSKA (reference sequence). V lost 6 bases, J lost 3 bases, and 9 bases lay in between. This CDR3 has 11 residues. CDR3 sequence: CSASTRYEQYF. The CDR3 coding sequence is TGCAGTGCGTCGACCCGCTACGAGCAGTACTTC.

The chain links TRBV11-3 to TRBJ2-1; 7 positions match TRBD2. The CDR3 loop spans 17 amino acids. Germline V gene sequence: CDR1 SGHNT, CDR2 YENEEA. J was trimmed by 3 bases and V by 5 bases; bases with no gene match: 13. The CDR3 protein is CASSPGGRTTGYNEQFF. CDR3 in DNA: TGTGCCAGCAGCCCCGGGGGGAGGACTACGGGCTACAATGAGCAGTTCTTC.

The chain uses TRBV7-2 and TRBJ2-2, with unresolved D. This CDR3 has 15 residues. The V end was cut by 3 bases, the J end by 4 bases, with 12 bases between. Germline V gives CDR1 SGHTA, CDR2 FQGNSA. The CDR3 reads CASSFYRTSTGELFF. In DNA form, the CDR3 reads TGTGCCAGCAGCTTCTATCGAACTTCCACCGGGGAGCTGTTTTTT.

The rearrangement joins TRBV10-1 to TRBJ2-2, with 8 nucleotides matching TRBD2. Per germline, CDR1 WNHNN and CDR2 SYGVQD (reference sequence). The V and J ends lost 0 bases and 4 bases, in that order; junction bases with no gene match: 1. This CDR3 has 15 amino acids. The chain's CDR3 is CASSESSGITGELFF. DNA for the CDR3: TGCGCCAGCAGTGAGTCTAGCGGGATCACCGGGGAGCTGTTTTTT.

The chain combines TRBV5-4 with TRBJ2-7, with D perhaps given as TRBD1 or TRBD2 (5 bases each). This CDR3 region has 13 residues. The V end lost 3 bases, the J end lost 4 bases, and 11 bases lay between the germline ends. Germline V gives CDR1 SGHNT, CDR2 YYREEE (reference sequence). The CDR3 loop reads CASSWGPEYEQYF. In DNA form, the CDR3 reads TGTGCCAGCAGCTGGGGACCCGAGTACGAGCAGTACTTC.

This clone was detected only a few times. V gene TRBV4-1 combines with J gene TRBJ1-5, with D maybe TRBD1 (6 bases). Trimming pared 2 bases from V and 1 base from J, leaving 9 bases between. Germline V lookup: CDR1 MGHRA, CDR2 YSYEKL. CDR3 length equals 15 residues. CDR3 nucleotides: TGCGCCAGCAGCCAACTCAGGGGCAGCAATCAGCCCCAGCATTTT. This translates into CASSQLRGSNQPQHF.

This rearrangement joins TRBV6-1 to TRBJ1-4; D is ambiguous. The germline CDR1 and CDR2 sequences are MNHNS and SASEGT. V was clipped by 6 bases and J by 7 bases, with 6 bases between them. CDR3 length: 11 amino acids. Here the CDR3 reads CASRGGEKLFF. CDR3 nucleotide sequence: TGTGCCAGCAGGGGCGGTGAAAAACTGTTTTTT.

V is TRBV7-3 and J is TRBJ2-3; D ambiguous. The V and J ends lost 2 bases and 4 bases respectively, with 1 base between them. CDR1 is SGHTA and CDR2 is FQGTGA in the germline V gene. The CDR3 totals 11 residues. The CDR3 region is CASSLADTQYF. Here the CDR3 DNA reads TGTGCCAGCAGCTTAGCAGATACGCAGTATTTT.